This T cell receptor beta chain was captured in a study of neurological immune-mediated disorders. This CDR3 has 14 residues. V lost 0 bases, J lost 6 bases, and 9 bases lay in between. Sequencing of 15-18 subjects in each run yielded over 180 million TCR-beta sequences. TCRdb ran MiXCR on the 5' RACE reads and lists one entry per CDR3 protein. The sample consists of more than 50,000 distinct CDR3 sequences, around 5.2% of them appearing once. Study-wide findings and caveats: The most TCR clonal expansion was seen in HTLV-1-associated myelopathy, and the least was seen in multiple sclerosis, which fell below healthy controls.

Of note for this clonotype: Its target is not known.

The specimen sequenced was PBMCs. The chain carries TRBV12-3 or TRBV12-4 and TRBJ1-5, with D hard to call. This clonotype was obtained from a woman in her twenties or thirties with multiple sclerosis. CDR3 in DNA: TGTGCCAGCAGTTTAGCCGTCAGCTTTCAGCCCCAGCATTTT. Protein: CASSLAVSFQPQHF.